A single sample is the source of the 15 T cell receptor beta chains below, sequenced in a study of T cell responses to AZD1222 COVID-19 vaccine. Libraries were prepared by immunoSEQ multiplex PCR; TCRdb keeps only in-frame clonotypes and omits some of them. The sample comprises fewer than 85,000 clones, 85% to 90% of which are singletons, and approximately 31% rests with the top ten. Here the sequenced sample was peripheral blood, taken on day 0 of AZD1222 vaccination. These receptors came from an adult in good health.

The CDR3 DNA sequence: TGCGCCAGCAGCGGGCACAAGAGCTCCTACAATGAGCAGTTCTTC. It encodes CASSGHKSSYNEQFF. The chain recombines TRBV5-1 with TRBJ2-1; D gene unclear. Trimming cost V 4 bases and J 0 bases, with 11 bases left between them. CDR1 SGHRS and CDR2 YFSETQ come from the germline V gene. The CDR3 contains 15 residues.

The chain links TRBV28 to TRBJ2-7; tentatively, D is TRBD1 (6 bases). The CDR3 runs to 15 residues. CDR1 is MDHEN and CDR2 is SYDVKM in the germline V gene. The V and J ends lost 6 bases and 3 bases respectively, with 18 bases between them. The CDR3 is CASRLLGDKRYEQYF. The DNA of the CDR3 is TGTGCCAGCAGACTTTTGGGGGACAAGCGCTACGAGCAGTACTTC.

V usage is TRBV4-1 and J usage is TRBJ2-7; 13 bases are a match to TRBD2. Germline CDR1 is MGHRA and CDR2 is YSYEKL. The CDR3 has 14 residues. V gave up 6 bases and J gave up 3 bases; unmatched junction bases: 2. The CDR3 sequence is CASSRTSGSYEQYF. The DNA of the CDR3 is TGCGCCAGCAGTCGGACTAGCGGGAGCTACGAGCAGTACTTC.

V and J are TRBV3-1 (or the pseudogene TRBV3-2) and TRBJ1-4; TRBD1 agrees at 8 bases. Looked up from germline, CDR1 is LGHDT and CDR2 is YNNKEL (reference sequence). The CDR3 totals 13 residues. The V gene end was trimmed by 6 bases and the J gene end by 8 bases; junction bases not matched to a gene: 5. As DNA, the CDR3 is TGTGCCAGCAGGGACAGGGTTTCCGAAAAACTGTTTTTT. Protein: CASRDRVSEKLFF.

This chain joins TRBV5-6 and TRBJ2-1; 13 bases align to TRBD2. Per germline, CDR1 SGHDT and CDR2 YYEEEE. V was pared by 2 bases and J by 3 bases, with 5 bases of the junction left unmatched. The CDR3 runs to 17 residues. The CDR3 region has the DNA TGTGCCAGCAGCTTCCAAGGACTAGCGGGAGTCTACAATGAGCAGTTCTTC. Translating it yields CASSFQGLAGVYNEQFF. The full variable domain, with the rest looked up from reference TRBV5-6 and TRBJ2-1, is DAGVTQSPTHLIKTRGQQVTLRCSPKSGHDTVSWYQQALGQGPQFIFQYYEEEERQRGNFPDRFSGHQFPNYSSELNVNALLLGDSALYLCASSFQGLAGVYNEQFFGPGTRLTVL.

The V call is TRBV28, the J call TRBJ2-3; 12 nucleotides line up with TRBD1. This CDR3 comprises 16 residues. The germline CDR1 and CDR2 sequences are MDHEN and SYDVKM. The V gene end was trimmed by 2 bases and the J gene end by 3 bases; junction bases not matched to a gene: 3. The CDR3 protein is CASSLRGQGATDTQYF. The CDR3, as DNA: TGTGCCAGCAGTTTAAGGGGACAGGGGGCGACAGATACGCAGTATTTT. The variable domain in full, with the rest retrieved from reference TRBV28 and TRBJ2-3, is DVKVTQSSRYLVKRTGEKVFLECVQDMDHENMFWYRQDPGLGLRLIYFSYDVKMKEKGDIPEGYSVSREKKERFSLILESASTNQTSMYLCASSLRGQGATDTQYFGPGTRLTVL.

The V and J genes are TRBV9 and TRBJ2-5, with a possible D match to TRBD2 (6 bases). The V end lost 0 bases, the J end lost 5 bases, and 11 bases lay between the germline ends. From germline, CDR1 is SGDLS and CDR2 YYNGEE. This CDR3 has 14 amino acids. The CDR3 sequence: CASSVGTSRETQYF. CDR3 DNA sequence: TGTGCCAGCAGCGTAGGTACTAGCCGGGAGACCCAGTACTTC.

The chain joins TRBV15 to TRBJ2-3; 11 bases align to TRBD2. This CDR3 is 15 amino acids long. With V trimmed by 4 bases and J by 4 bases, 4 bases remained unmatched. From germline, CDR1 is LNHNV and CDR2 YYDKDF (reference sequence). The CDR3 nucleotides read TGTGCCACCAGCATCCTAGCGGGAGGCGCAGATACGCAGTATTTT. Residues: CATSILAGGADTQYF.

This chain links TRBV5-1 with TRBJ2-3; 9 bases agree with TRBD2. Germline CDR1 is SGHRS and CDR2 is YFSETQ. The V segment lost 2 bases and the J segment 3 bases; nucleotides outside the gene matches: 13. The CDR3 runs to 18 residues. The CDR3 DNA reads TGCGCCAGCAGCTTACGTAGCGGGAGTTGGCGTAGGACAGATACGCAGTATTTT. Amino acid sequence: CASSLRSGSWRRTDTQYF.

V usage is TRBV28 and J usage is TRBJ2-7; 9 bases agree with TRBD1. The CDR3 is 17 residues long. CDR1 is MDHEN and CDR2 is SYDVKM in the germline V gene. With 6 bases clipped from V and 0 bases from J, the junction kept 12 bases outside the gene matches. This CDR3 is CASSRESGTGYSYEQYF. CDR3 in DNA: TGTGCCAGCAGCCGGGAGTCCGGGACAGGGTACTCCTACGAGCAGTACTTC. Full variable domain (remainder filled in from reference TRBV28 and TRBJ2-7): DVKVTQSSRYLVKRTGEKVFLECVQDMDHENMFWYRQDPGLGLRLIYFSYDVKMKEKGDIPEGYSVSREKKERFSLILESASTNQTSMYLCASSRESGTGYSYEQYFGPGTRLTVT.

The CDR3 DNA follows: TGTGCCAGCGCTCCCTCAGGGGGGGGCGGAGGGGCTTTCTTT. Amino acids: CASAPSGGGGGAFF. The chain is built from TRBV11-2 and TRBJ1-1, with 7 positions matching TRBD1. The trim removed 8 bases at V and 11 bases at J, leaving 17 bases unmatched. The germline gives CDR1 SGHAT, CDR2 FQNNGV. The CDR3 is made up of 14 amino acids.

The CDR3 DNA sequence: TGTGCCAGCAGAGACGGCGGACTAGCGGGAGGGTATACCGGGGAGCTGTTTTTT. Translating it yields CASRDGGLAGGYTGELFF. V usage is TRBV28 and J usage is TRBJ2-2, with 15 bases lining up with TRBD2. The length of the CDR3 is 18 residues. Germline assignment: CDR1 MDHEN and CDR2 SYDVKM. The junction had 10 bases not matched to a gene; V was cut back by 6 bases and J by 5 bases. Drawing the rest from reference TRBV28 and TRBJ2-2, the complete variable domain is DVKVTQSSRYLVKRTGEKVFLECVQDMDHENMFWYRQDPGLGLRLIYFSYDVKMKEKGDIPEGYSVSREKKERFSLILESASTNQTSMYLCASRDGGLAGGYTGELFFGEGSRLTVL.

The chain recombines TRBV9 with TRBJ2-1; D is unresolved. Germline loops: CDR1 SGDLS, CDR2 YYNGEE. Trimming took off 0 bases at V and 5 bases at J, with 3 bases between the two ends. The CDR3 extends over 12 amino acids. The CDR3 DNA reads as TGTGCCAGCAGCGTAGACAACAATGAGCAGTTCTTC. Translated: CASSVDNNEQFF.

This chain joins TRBV11-2 and TRBJ1-1, with D possibly being TRBD1 (5 bases). CDR3 length: 14 amino acids. From germline, CDR1 is SGHAT and CDR2 FQNNGV. Trimming cost V 3 bases and J 5 bases, with 13 bases left between them. The DNA for the CDR3 is TGTGCCAGCAGCTTCTCGCAGGGAATTACTGAAGCTTTCTTT. This encodes CASSFSQGITEAFF. Filled out from reference TRBV11-2 and TRBJ1-1, the complete variable domain reads EAGVAQSPRYKIIEKRQSVAFWCNPISGHATLYWYQQILGQGPKLLIQFQNNGVVDDSQLPKDRFSAERLKGVDSTLKIQPAKLEDSAVYLCASSFSQGITEAFFGQGTRLTVV.

This sequence joins TRBV2 and TRBJ2-4; D unresolved. Germline lookup yields CDR1 SNHLY and CDR2 FYNNEI. The CDR3 contains 13 residues. The germline V and J ends were trimmed by 2 bases and 2 bases, with 4 bases remaining between them. The DNA for the CDR3 is TGTGCCAGCAGTGAACAGACCAAAAACATTCAGTACTTC. Translation: CASSEQTKNIQYF.